This T cell receptor (beta chain) derives from a study of cytomegalovirus exposure and HLA in healthy donors. Study-level results: Among TCR beta chains, those listed as cytomegalovirus-associated numbered over 150. Presence/absence analyses assumed roughly uniform sequencing depth across donors, which may not hold. Researchers reported in a later analysis that common viral pathogens appeared linked to several top clusters. A later analysis revealed that TCR association rates differed between HLA loci, peaking at DRB1 and bottoming out at HLA-C.

The PCR contained 60 Vbeta and 13 Jbeta primers. Data came from immunoSEQ multiplex PCR; TCRdb stores just in-frame clones and leaves some out. Seen here are about 130,000 clones, around three quarters observed once, and the top ten hold under 3%. A remark on this clone: Antigen: not known.

The sample was PBMCs. This sequence was found in a man in his thirties or forties in good health and CMV-seronegative.

The CDR3 sequence: CASSPVGAGANVLTF. The CDR3, as DNA: TGTGCCAGCAGCCCCGTAGGGGCTGGGGCCAACGTCCTGACTTTC. The V gene is TRBV16, the J gene TRBJ2-6; D perhaps matches TRBD1 (5 bases). The CDR3 is 15 residues long. Germline CDR1 reads KGHSY; CDR2 reads FQNENV. Deletions cut 4 bases from V and 2 bases from J, with 9 bases between.